These T cell receptor beta chains were read from a single sample in a study of blood T cell repertoires in COVID-19. The method was immunoSEQ multiplex PCR; TCRdb's version includes in-frame clones alone and lacks a portion of them. The table has hundreds of thousands of clones, 85% to 95% seen once; the top ten hold 1.5% to 2%. Sequenced material: PBMCs or T cells enriched from blood (not recorded which). The source is a woman aged 18-30 years who had recovered from COVID-19. Both conserved end residues are part of each CDR3. Each record gives: D gene, CDR3 length, J gene, V gene, CDR3 DNA, CDR3 protein. The D gene is left open where the match is weak.

d_gene: .; len: 13; j_gene: TRBJ1-1; v_gene: TRBV24-1; CDR3nt: TGTGCCACCAGTGACGGGGGGAACACTGAAGCTTTCTTT; CDR3aa: CATSDGGNTEAFF
d_gene: .; len: 17; j_gene: TRBJ1-5; v_gene: TRBV13; CDR3nt: TGTGCCAGCAGCTTAGGATACACAGGGCCCGCACATCAGCCCCAGCATTTT; CDR3aa: CASSLGYTGPAHQPQHF
d_gene: TRBD1; len: 15; j_gene: TRBJ1-5; v_gene: TRBV6-5; CDR3nt: TGTGCCAGCAGGCGAGGGGGCGAGGGCAATCAGCCCCAGCATTTT; CDR3aa: CASRRGGEGNQPQHF
d_gene: .; len: 15; j_gene: TRBJ1-3; v_gene: TRBV7-9; CDR3nt: TGTGCCAGCGCCCCCGCCGCGGGGACTGGAAACACCATATATTTT; CDR3aa: CASAPAAGTGNTIYF
d_gene: TRBD1; len: 17; j_gene: TRBJ1-5; v_gene: TRBV3-1/TRBV3-2; CDR3nt: TGTGCCAGCAGCCAAGAATATTCGGGACAGGGCAATCAGCCCCAGCATTTT; CDR3aa: CASSQEYSGQGNQPQHF
d_gene: .; len: 15; j_gene: TRBJ1-1; v_gene: TRBV14; CDR3nt: TGTGCCAGCAGCCTCTCCGGGAGAACGAACACTGAAGCTTTCTTT; CDR3aa: CASSLSGRTNTEAFF
d_gene: .; len: 13; j_gene: TRBJ1-1; v_gene: TRBV9; CDR3nt: TGTGCCAGCAGGAAAGGCGAGGGCACTGAAGCTTTCTTT; CDR3aa: CASRKGEGTEAFF
d_gene: .; len: 14; j_gene: TRBJ1-5; v_gene: TRBV28; CDR3nt: TGTGCCAGCAGTTCGATGGGGGGGGACCAGCCCCAGCATTTT; CDR3aa: CASSSMGGDQPQHF
d_gene: .; len: 14; j_gene: TRBJ1-1; v_gene: TRBV5-8; CDR3nt: TGTGCCAGCAGCTTGGAAGGCGGGAACACTGAAGCTTTCTTT; CDR3aa: CASSLEGGNTEAFF
d_gene: TRBD1; len: 18; j_gene: TRBJ1-3; v_gene: TRBV2; CDR3nt: TGTGCCAGCAGGGGAAGGGACAGGGGAAGCAGATTTGGAAACACCATATATTTT; CDR3aa: CASRGRDRGSRFGNTIYF
d_gene: TRBD2; len: 15; j_gene: TRBJ2-5; v_gene: TRBV19; CDR3nt: TGTGCCAGTAGTATGATGGGGGGGGGTCAAGAGACCCAGTACTTC; CDR3aa: CASSMMGGGQETQYF
d_gene: TRBD1; len: 12; j_gene: TRBJ2-7; v_gene: TRBV5-1; CDR3nt: TGCGCCAGCAGCTTACAGGGGTGGGAGCAGTACTTC; CDR3aa: CASSLQGWEQYF
d_gene: TRBD2; len: 13; j_gene: TRBJ2-3; v_gene: TRBV4-1; CDR3nt: TGCGCCAGCAGCCAAGCGACTAGCGGTACGCAGTATTTT; CDR3aa: CASSQATSGTQYF
d_gene: TRBD2; len: 15; j_gene: TRBJ2-3; v_gene: TRBV9; CDR3nt: TGTGCCAGCAGCGTCTTGCCCGGGGGGACAGATACGCAGTATTTT; CDR3aa: CASSVLPGGTDTQYF
d_gene: .; len: 18; j_gene: TRBJ2-1; v_gene: TRBV7-3; CDR3nt: TGTGCCAGCAGCTTATTCCGCGTCACTAGCCCACCTAACAATGAGCAGTTCTTC; CDR3aa: CASSLFRVTSPPNNEQFF
d_gene: .; len: 15; j_gene: TRBJ1-5; v_gene: TRBV5-6; CDR3nt: TGTGCCAGCAGCCGCGGGGTGTATAGCAATCAGCCCCAGCATTTT; CDR3aa: CASSRGVYSNQPQHF